The TCR beta chain described here comes from a study of neurological immune-mediated disorders. The table lists this clonotype with many counts. The antigen is unknown. 5'RACE generated cDNA with 10-nucleotide random UMIs. Each CDR3 protein is one row after TCRdb ran MiXCR on the 5' RACE reads. The table includes 40,000 to 50,000 distinct CDR3 sequences, 2% to 3% detected once. Study conclusions and caveats: Multiple sclerosis, the disease with the least TCR clonal expansion, fell below healthy controls, whereas HTLV-1-associated myelopathy showed the most.

The CDR3 consists of 14 residues. Trimming shortened V by 2 bases and J by 4 bases, and 12 bases separated the two germline ends. Per germline, CDR1 SGHRS and CDR2 YFSETQ. V and J are TRBV5-1 and TRBJ1-1; TRBD1 might be the D (6 bases). The sample was PBMCs. The TCR comes from a man younger than 45 with multiple sclerosis. In DNA, the CDR3 is TGCGCCAGCAGCTTACAGGGAGAGAGCACTGAAGCTTTCTTT. This gives the protein CASSLQGESTEAFF.